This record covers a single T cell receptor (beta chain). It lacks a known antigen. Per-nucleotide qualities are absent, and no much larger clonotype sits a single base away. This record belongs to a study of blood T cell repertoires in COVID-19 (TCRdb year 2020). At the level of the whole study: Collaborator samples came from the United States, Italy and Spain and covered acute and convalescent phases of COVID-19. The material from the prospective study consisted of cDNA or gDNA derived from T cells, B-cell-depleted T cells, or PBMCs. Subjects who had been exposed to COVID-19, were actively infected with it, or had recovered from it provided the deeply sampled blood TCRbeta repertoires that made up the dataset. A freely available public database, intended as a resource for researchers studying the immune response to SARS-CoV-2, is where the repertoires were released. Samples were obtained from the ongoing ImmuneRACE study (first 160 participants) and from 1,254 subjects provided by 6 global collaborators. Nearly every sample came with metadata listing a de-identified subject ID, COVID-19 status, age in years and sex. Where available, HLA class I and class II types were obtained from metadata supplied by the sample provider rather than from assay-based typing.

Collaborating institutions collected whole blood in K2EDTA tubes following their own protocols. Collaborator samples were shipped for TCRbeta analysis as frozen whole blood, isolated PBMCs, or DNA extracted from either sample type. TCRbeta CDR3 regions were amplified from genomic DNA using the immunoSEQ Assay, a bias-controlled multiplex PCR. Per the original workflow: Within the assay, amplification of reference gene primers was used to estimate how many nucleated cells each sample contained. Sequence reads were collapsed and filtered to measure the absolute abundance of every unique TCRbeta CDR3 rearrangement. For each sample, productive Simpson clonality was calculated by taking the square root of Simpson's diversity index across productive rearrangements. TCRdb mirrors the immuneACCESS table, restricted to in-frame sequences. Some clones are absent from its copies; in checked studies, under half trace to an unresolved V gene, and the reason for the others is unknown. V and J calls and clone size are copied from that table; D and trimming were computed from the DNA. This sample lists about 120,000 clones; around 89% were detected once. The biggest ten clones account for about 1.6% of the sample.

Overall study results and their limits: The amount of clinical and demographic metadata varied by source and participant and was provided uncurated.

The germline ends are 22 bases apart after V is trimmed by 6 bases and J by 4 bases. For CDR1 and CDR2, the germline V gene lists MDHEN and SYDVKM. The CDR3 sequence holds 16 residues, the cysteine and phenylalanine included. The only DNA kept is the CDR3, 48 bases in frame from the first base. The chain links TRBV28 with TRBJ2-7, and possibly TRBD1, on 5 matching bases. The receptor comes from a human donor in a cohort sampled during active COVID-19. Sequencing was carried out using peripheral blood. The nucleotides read TGTGCCAGCAGAAGGGCGGTACGGCAGGGTATTTACGAGCAGTACTTC. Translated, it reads CASRRAVRQGIYEQYF. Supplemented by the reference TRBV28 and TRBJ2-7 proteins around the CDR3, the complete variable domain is DVKVTQSSRYLVKRTGEKVFLECVQDMDHENMFWYRQDPGLGLRLIYFSYDVKMKEKGDIPEGYSVSREKKERFSLILESASTNQTSMYLCASRRAVRQGIYEQYFGPGTRLTVT.